This TCR beta chain derives from a study of blood T cell repertoires in COVID-19. Study-level information: COVID-19 samples, acute and convalescent, were from the United States, Italy and Spain.

Profiled with immunoSEQ multiplex PCR; TCRdb holds only in-frame clones, not every one. Seen here are a few hundred thousand clones, roughly 90% observed once, and the top ten hold 18%. It was during active infection that Seattle patients were enrolled and then longitudinally followed. This clone was observed a single time. CDR1 and CDR2 (germline): MNHEY, SMNVEV (reference sequence). CDR3 size: 14 residues. J lost 4 bases, V lost 8 bases, and 11 bases had no gene match. The V gene is TRBV27, the J gene TRBJ2-7, with 7 bases identical to TRBD1. Source material: peripheral blood. The source of this sequence is a man aged 45-60 years with COVID-19, enrolled during active disease. CDR3 sequence reads: CASCPVGTAYEQYF. DNA for the CDR3: TGTGCCAGCTGCCCAGTGGGGACAGCTTACGAGCAGTACTTC.